This TCR beta chain appears in the sequencing data of a study of molecular identifiers for immune sequencing clone quantification. Study-wide results and caveats: Identical TCR molecules sharing a barcode could underestimate highly expanded clone sizes. Under 1% of molecules in naive cells, but over 99% of effector molecules, belonged to clones above 20 RNA copies.

Naive CD8 libraries used roughly 17,000 to 1,100,000 sorted cells and 10%, 30% or 50% RNA. This clonotype came up many times. Its antigen is still unknown. Generation of bulk TCR libraries relied on previously described methods and listed TCR primers. MiXCR was run by TCRdb on the PCR reads, yielding one entry per CDR3 protein. The sample carries about 40,000 distinct CDR3 sequences, roughly 21% recorded once. Germline V gene sequence: CDR1 GTSNPN, CDR2 SVGIG (reference sequence). V lost 0 bases and J lost 6, with 6 bases in between. The CDR3 sequence is 11 residues long. This sequence originates from a human donor in good health. Some libraries in this study had Jurkat cell RNA spiked in. Material for sequencing was naive CD8+ T cells from blood, with Jurkat cell RNA spiked in. Stated subset: FACS-sorted CD8+CD4-CCR7+CD45RA+ naive T cells. The J gene is TRBJ2-7, the V gene TRBV30, with TRBD1 as a possible D gene (6 bases). The CDR3 DNA reads TGTGCCTGGAGTGTACAGGGCGAGCAGTACTTC. The encoded protein is CAWSVQGEQYF.